Following are 27 T cell receptor beta chains from one sample sequenced in a study of cytomegalovirus exposure and HLA in healthy donors. The PCR ran on 60 Vbeta and 13 Jbeta primers. Data came from immunoSEQ multiplex PCR; TCRdb stores just in-frame clones and leaves some out. The data show about 120,000 clones, with 60% to 80% seen just once and almost 5% held by the top ten. Specimen: PBMCs. These TCRs come from a middle-aged man in good health and CMV-seropositive.

The rearrangement links TRBV18 to TRBJ1-6; no definite D call. V lost 3 bases, J lost 0 bases, and 6 bases lay in between. CDR1 is KGHSH, CDR2 LQKENI, per germline. This CDR3 has 15 residues. DNA for the CDR3: TGTGCCAGCTCACCGGAGAGCTCCTATAATTCACCCCTCCACTTT. It translates to CASSPESSYNSPLHF.

The chain joins TRBV10-3 to TRBJ1-6; TRBD1 aligns across 9 bases. Germline CDR1 ENHRY, CDR2 SYGVKD. The CDR3 is made up of 16 amino acids. V dropped 6 bases and J dropped 3; count of bases not matched to a gene: 6. The CDR3 DNA reads as TGTGCCATCAGGGCAACAGGGGGCCTCTATAATTCACCCCTCCACTTT. Its protein product is CAIRATGGLYNSPLHF.

This chain uses TRBV7-9 with TRBJ2-3, with 8 bases that match TRBD1. The CDR3 is made up of 13 amino acids. V gave up 9 bases and J gave up 0 bases; unmatched junction bases: 2. Germline CDR1 SEHNR, CDR2 FQNEAQ (reference sequence). The chain's CDR3 is CASGQGSTDTQYF. The DNA of the CDR3 is TGTGCCAGTGGACAGGGAAGCACAGATACGCAGTATTTT.

The table lists this clone with a count of one. A read error may produce the germline difference seen at one junction end. J is TRBJ1-5 and V is TRBV7-7; D possibly corresponds to TRBD1 (5 bases). This CDR3 spans 13 amino acids. Germline CDR1 SSHAT, CDR2 FNYEAQ (reference sequence). This chain's CDR3 is CASSMDKNQPQHF. CDR3 DNA sequence: TGTGCTAGCAGTATGGACAAGAATCAGCCCCAGCATTTT.

Only a few counts were recorded for this clone. The rearrangement uses TRBV7-9 and TRBJ2-7; 10 nucleotides match TRBD2. The CDR3 sequence is 16 residues long. Germline CDR1 reads SEHNR; CDR2 reads FQNEAQ (reference sequence). V trimming: 5 bases; J trimming: 5 bases; junction bases outside the gene matches: 12. The CDR3 nucleotides read TGTGCCAGCAGCGGCCCTAGCGGGAGCTGGGCCCACGAGCAGTACTTC. Its protein is CASSGPSGSWAHEQYF.

V usage is TRBV6-5 and J usage is TRBJ2-7; 10 bases fit TRBD2. CDR3 length equals 14 residues. Looked up from germline, CDR1 is MNHEY and CDR2 is SVGAGI. Trimming removed 5 bases from V and 4 bases from J; junction bases left unmatched: 5. The CDR3 DNA reads TGTGCCAGCAGTCAACTAGCGGGACCTTACGAGCAGTACTTC. Encoded protein: CASSQLAGPYEQYF.

The chain joins TRBV6-5 to TRBJ1-3; unclear D gene. CDR3 size: 16 residues. The V gene's germline CDR1 is MNHEY and CDR2 SVGAGI. Trimming stripped 0 bases from V and 6 bases from J, with 15 bases between. This chain's CDR3 is CASSYSGPLSINTIYF. The CDR3 DNA reads as TGTGCCAGCAGTTACTCGGGCCCCCTGAGTATAAACACCATATATTTT.

V is TRBV5-6 and J is TRBJ1-6, with 8 bases identical to TRBD1. CDR3 length equals 16 residues. The germline CDR1 and CDR2 sequences are SGHDT and YYEEEE. V dropped 1 base and J dropped 7; count of bases not matched to a gene: 7. The CDR3, as DNA: TGTGCCAGCAGCTTGCAGGGGGCAATAATAAATTCACCCCTCCACTTT. Translated, it gives CASSLQGAIINSPLHF. The variable domain in full, with the rest retrieved from reference TRBV5-6 and TRBJ1-6, is DAGVTQSPTHLIKTRGQQVTLRCSPKSGHDTVSWYQQALGQGPQFIFQYYEEEERQRGNFPDRFSGHQFPNYSSELNVNALLLGDSALYLCASSLQGAIINSPLHFGNGTRLTVT.

V and J are TRBV18 and TRBJ2-7; TRBD1 agrees at 10 bases. After removal of 10 bases from V and 6 bases from J, the junction contained 12 bases not matched to a gene. CDR3 length: 14 amino acids. Germline values: CDR1 KGHSH, CDR2 LQKENI. Here the CDR3 DNA reads TGTGCCACCAAGGGCACTGGGACAGGGGTCGAGCAGTACTTC. Translating gives CATKGTGTGVEQYF.

The chain links TRBV6-1 to TRBJ1-5, with D maybe TRBD1 (5 bases). The V gene's germline CDR1 is MNHNS and CDR2 SASEGT. This CDR3 spans 15 amino acids. The germline V and J ends were trimmed by 2 bases and 7 bases, with 15 bases remaining between them. The CDR3 coding sequence is TGTGCCAGCAGTGAACAGGGCCAAAGTCTCCAGCCCCAGCATTTT. Amino acids: CASSEQGQSLQPQHF.

This clone was found a few times. V gene TRBV18 combines with J gene TRBJ1-1; 8 bases map to TRBD1. Germline V gene lookup returns CDR1 KGHSH and CDR2 LQKENI. The CDR3 consists of 15 residues. After removal of 3 bases from V and 7 bases from J, the junction contained 10 bases not matched to a gene. DNA of the CDR3: TGTGCCAGCTCACCGGGCGGACAGGGTAGGGATGAAGCTTTCTTT. Translating it yields CASSPGGQGRDEAFF.

This clone has just a few counts. The V call is TRBV10-2, the J call TRBJ1-2; D is possibly TRBD1 (5 bases). The CDR3 is 14 amino acids. Germline V CDR1 and CDR2: WSHSY, SAAADI. V was cut by 0 bases and J by 2 bases, with 7 bases left in between. The CDR3 DNA follows: TGCGCCAGCAGTGAGTCAAACAGGAACTATGGCTACACCTTC. It encodes CASSESNRNYGYTF.

The chain is built from TRBV28 and TRBJ2-5; D remains ambiguous. The CDR3 contains 14 residues. V was cut by 1 base and J by 1 base, with 7 bases left in between. Germline V CDR1 and CDR2: MDHEN, SYDVKM. The CDR3 DNA reads TGTGCCAGCAGTTTATCCTACGGCCAAGAGACCCAGTACTTC. Amino acid sequence: CASSLSYGQETQYF.

The chain links TRBV7-9 to TRBJ1-1, with D possibly matching TRBD1 (6 bases). CDR1 is SEHNR, CDR2 FQNEAQ, per germline (reference sequence). CDR3 length: 14 residues. V was cut by 5 bases and J by 2 bases, with 12 bases left in between. The CDR3 protein is CASSIQGFNTEAFF. The CDR3 region has the DNA TGTGCCAGCAGCATACAGGGATTTAACACTGAAGCTTTCTTT. Full variable domain (missing parts from reference TRBV7-9 and TRBJ1-1): DTGVSQNPRHKITKRGQNVTFRCDPISEHNRLYWYRQTLGQGPEFLTYFQNEAQLEKSRLLSDRFSAERPKGSFSTLEIQRTEQGDSAMYLCASSIQGFNTEAFFGQGTRLTVV.

The chain is built from TRBV6-1 and TRBJ1-2; D remains unclear. Germline V lookup: CDR1 MNHNS, CDR2 SASEGT. The CDR3 runs to 14 residues. V lost 4 bases and J lost 8, with 17 bases in between. CDR3 DNA sequence: TGTGCCAGCAGTGCCGTCGGACTGTTGTACGGCTACACCTTC. Encoded protein: CASSAVGLLYGYTF.

Only a few counts were recorded for this clone. V is TRBV5-1 and J is TRBJ2-7; 9 bases line up with TRBD1. CDR3 size: 14 residues. J gave up 5 bases and V 4 bases, and 7 bases lay outside the gene matches. CDR1 SGHRS and CDR2 YFSETQ come from the germline V gene. The CDR3 is CASSTGQGPHEQYF. As DNA, the CDR3 is TGCGCCAGCAGCACGGGACAGGGTCCCCACGAGCAGTACTTC.

The chain employs TRBV19 and TRBJ1-4; 7 bases fit TRBD1. CDR1 is LNHDA, CDR2 SQIVND, per germline (reference sequence). V was pared by 5 bases and J by 5 bases, with 5 bases of the junction left unmatched. The CDR3 has 14 amino acids. The CDR3 sequence: CASSSGQMNEKLFF. The CDR3 nucleotides read TGTGCCAGTAGTTCGGGACAGATGAATGAAAAACTGTTTTTT.

V and J are TRBV28 and TRBJ2-5; 8 positions agree with TRBD2. With 5 bases clipped from V and 2 bases from J, the junction kept 16 bases outside the gene matches. Germline lookup yields CDR1 MDHEN and CDR2 SYDVKM. The CDR3 runs to 18 residues. The CDR3 here is CASSRTRGSGSRQETQYF. The CDR3 nucleotides are TGTGCCAGCAGTCGTACGAGGGGCAGCGGGAGTCGTCAAGAGACCCAGTACTTC.

The CDR3 here is CASSLGDTRRSPLHF. CDR3 nucleotide sequence: TGTGCCAGCAGCTTAGGGGACACCCGGCGGTCACCCCTCCACTTT. The chain employs TRBV7-9 and TRBJ1-6; TRBD1 is a possible D gene (6 bases). CDR1 and CDR2 (germline): SEHNR, FQNEAQ (reference sequence). Trimming shortened V by 1 base and J by 10 bases, and 14 bases separated the two germline ends. The CDR3 has 15 amino acids.

This clone showed up just once. The genes are TRBV5-1 and TRBJ2-1; D not resolved. V was trimmed by 1 base and J by 6 bases, leaving 11 bases between them. CDR3 size: 14 residues. Germline-derived CDR1 and CDR2 are SGHRS and YFSETQ. The CDR3 DNA follows: TGCGCCAGCAGCTTGAATACAGATATCAATGAGCAGTTCTTC. This translates into CASSLNTDINEQFF.

V usage is TRBV14 and J usage is TRBJ2-3; 7 positions match TRBD1. CDR3 length: 16 amino acids. Germline V gives CDR1 SGHDN, CDR2 FVKESK. With V trimmed by 4 bases and J by 2 bases, 9 bases remained unmatched. CDR3: CASSPVRKGATDTQYF. The DNA for the CDR3 is TGTGCCAGCAGCCCGGTGAGAAAGGGGGCCACAGATACGCAGTATTTT.

This chain joins TRBV7-9 and TRBJ1-2; D possibly corresponds to TRBD1 (6 bases). Germline assignment: CDR1 SEHNR and CDR2 FQNEAQ (reference sequence). The CDR3 spans 15 residues. Trimming took 2 bases from V and 3 from J, leaving 13 bases between them. CDR3 DNA: TGTGCCAGCAGCTTAATGCAGGGGATGGACTATGGCTACACCTTC. This encodes CASSLMQGMDYGYTF. The full variable domain, its missing parts supplied by reference TRBV7-9 and TRBJ1-2, is DTGVSQNPRHKITKRGQNVTFRCDPISEHNRLYWYRQTLGQGPEFLTYFQNEAQLEKSRLLSDRFSAERPKGSFSTLEIQRTEQGDSAMYLCASSLMQGMDYGYTFGSGTRLTVV.

Concerning this clone: The junction departs from the called germline gene at one end, perhaps through a read error. The chain recombines TRBV5-1 with TRBJ2-5, with TRBD2 matching 12 bases. Germline lookup yields CDR1 SGHRS and CDR2 YFSETQ. The CDR3 spans 16 residues. This chain's CDR3 is CASSLAYGLAGKKVDF. CDR3 nucleotides: TGCGCCAGCAGCTTGGCCTACGGACTAGCGGGGAAGAAGGTCGACTTC.

The chain carries TRBV28 and TRBJ2-5; a weak D match, TRBD1 (7 bases). Germline CDR1 reads MDHEN; CDR2 reads SYDVKM. V lost 2 bases and J 4 bases, leaving 11 bases between the germline ends. The CDR3 runs to 14 residues. In DNA, the CDR3 is TGTGCCAGCAGTTTAATTCAGGGGGGAGAGACCCAGTACTTC. It translates to CASSLIQGGETQYF.

The chain couples TRBV7-9 to TRBJ2-5, with TRBD1 identical over 7 bases. CDR3 length: 16 amino acids. The germline CDR1 and CDR2 sequences are SEHNR and FQNEAQ (reference sequence). The ends lost 6 bases at V and 3 bases at J; junction bases unmatched: 13. The CDR3 nucleotides are TGTGCCAGCAGTCTTGTTACCGGGACAGTTAAAGAGACCCAGTACTTC. It codes for CASSLVTGTVKETQYF.

A note on this clone: Other DNA sequences in the sample encode the same CDR3. J is TRBJ2-2 and V is TRBV19; D remains ambiguous. Trimming removed 1 base at V and 1 base at J, with 7 bases between. The CDR3 covers 15 residues. In germline, CDR1 is LNHDA, CDR2 SQIVND (reference sequence). CDR3 sequence reads: CASSIVSGNTGELFF. The CDR3 DNA is TGTGCCAGTAGTATAGTTTCGGGGAACACCGGGGAGCTGTTTTTT.

The chain combines TRBV30 with TRBJ1-2, with 7 bases lining up with TRBD1. The germline V gene has CDR1 GTSNPN and CDR2 SVGIG (reference sequence). Trimming cost V 5 bases and J 2 bases; bases outside gene matches: 5. CDR3 size: 13 residues. CDR3 loop: CAWQDRTNYGYTF. The CDR3 DNA sequence: TGTGCCTGGCAGGACAGGACAAACTATGGCTACACCTTC.